The T cell receptor beta chain described here comes from a study of shared T cell receptors in the human thymus. TCRdb's copy holds only in-frame clones and misses some; the assay was immunoSEQ multiplex PCR. Of about 660,000 clones in the sample, approximately 87% were seen once. CDR3 length: 17 amino acids. Trimming took 3 bases from V and 4 from J; bases not matched to a gene: 11. CDR1 LNHNV and CDR2 YYDKDF come from the germline V gene (reference sequence). The data were also submitted as part of a second study, on human thymus T cells. That source adds: Thymus was obtained from resections taken during corrective heart surgery.

What was sequenced was thymocytes. The chain uses TRBV15 and TRBJ2-1; 8 bases agree with TRBD2. The source of this sequence is a boy less than two years old with a congenital heart defect. In nucleotides, the CDR3 is TGTGCCACCAGCAGTGCCCCTGGGAGCGGGAGATACAATGAGCAGTTCTTC. Amino acid sequence: CATSSAPGSGRYNEQFF.